Listed below are T cell receptor beta chains from one sample, sequenced in a study of blood T cell repertoires in COVID-19. Libraries were prepared by immunoSEQ multiplex PCR; TCRdb keeps only in-frame clonotypes and omits some of them. The sample has about 140,000 clones, under 90% seen once. The sample consisted of PBMCs or T cells enriched from blood (not recorded which). These receptors all come from a woman younger than 35 who had been exposed to COVID-19. Both conserved end residues are part of each CDR3. D genes are given only for firm matches. Where a row states a size, it is once, few, many or the class of an expanded clone; other rows omit it.

v_gene: TRBV27; j_gene: TRBJ1-1; d_gene: TRBD1; abundance: -; CDR3aa: CASSLGWDRPNTEAFF; CDR3nt: TGTGCCAGCAGTTTGGGTTGGGACAGACCGAACACTGAAGCTTTCTTT
v_gene: TRBV3-1/TRBV3-2; j_gene: TRBJ2-7; d_gene: TRBD1; abundance: -; CDR3aa: CASSQGTGHSYEQYF; CDR3nt: TGTGCCAGCAGCCAAGGGACAGGGCATTCCTACGAGCAGTACTTC
v_gene: TRBV6-6; j_gene: TRBJ1-3; d_gene: -; abundance: -; CDR3aa: CASKGAGNTIYF; CDR3nt: TGTGCCAGCAAAGGGGCTGGAAACACCATATATTTT
v_gene: TRBV15; j_gene: TRBJ2-1; d_gene: TRBD2; abundance: -; CDR3aa: CATRRTSGFNEQFF; CDR3nt: TGTGCCACGCGTAGGACTAGCGGGTTCAATGAGCAGTTCTTC
v_gene: TRBV24-1; j_gene: TRBJ2-7; d_gene: TRBD1; abundance: once; CDR3aa: CATSRTGGGSYEQYF; CDR3nt: TGTGCCACCAGTCGGACAGGGGGCGGTTCCTACGAGCAGTACTTC
v_gene: TRBV27; j_gene: TRBJ1-1; d_gene: -; abundance: many; CDR3aa: CASSLSGREAFF; CDR3nt: TGTGCCAGCAGTTTATCGGGCAGGGAAGCTTTCTTT
v_gene: TRBV28; j_gene: TRBJ2-4; d_gene: -; abundance: -; CDR3aa: CASSPRAPFAKNIQYF; CDR3nt: TGTGCCAGCAGCCCCAGGGCTCCGTTCGCCAAAAACATTCAGTACTTC
v_gene: TRBV3-1/TRBV3-2; j_gene: TRBJ2-6; d_gene: -; abundance: -; CDR3aa: CASSQDMLQSGANVLTF; CDR3nt: TGTGCCAGCAGCCAAGATATGTTGCAGTCTGGGGCCAACGTCCTGACTTTC
v_gene: TRBV5-8; j_gene: TRBJ2-1; d_gene: -; abundance: -; CDR3aa: CASSGGRKGSNEQFF; CDR3nt: TGTGCCAGCAGCGGCGGAAGAAAAGGGAGCAATGAGCAGTTCTTC
v_gene: TRBV5-1; j_gene: TRBJ1-1; d_gene: -; abundance: few; CDR3aa: CASTDVSTGGAFF; CDR3nt: TGCGCCAGCACCGACGTGTCCACAGGTGGAGCTTTCTTT
v_gene: TRBV5-5; j_gene: TRBJ2-1; d_gene: -; abundance: -; CDR3aa: CASSSKYNEQFF; CDR3nt: TGTGCCAGCAGCTCCAAATACAATGAGCAGTTCTTC
v_gene: TRBV4-3; j_gene: TRBJ2-7; d_gene: TRBD1; abundance: -; CDR3aa: CASSRDRAVGEQYF; CDR3nt: TGCGCCAGCAGCCGGGACAGGGCGGTGGGAGAGCAGTACTTC
v_gene: TRBV19; j_gene: TRBJ2-2; d_gene: TRBD2; abundance: -; CDR3aa: CASTPIAREGHGELFF; CDR3nt: TGTGCCAGTACCCCAATCGCCAGGGAGGGCCACGGGGAGCTGTTTTTT
v_gene: TRBV12-3/TRBV12-4; j_gene: TRBJ2-7; d_gene: -; abundance: -; CDR3aa: CASSLGQRYEQYF; CDR3nt: TGTGCCAGCAGTTTAGGCCAGCGCTACGAGCAGTACTTC
v_gene: TRBV25-1; j_gene: TRBJ2-2; d_gene: -; abundance: -; CDR3aa: CASSEQGIGELFF; CDR3nt: TGTGCCAGCAGTGAACAGGGAATCGGGGAGCTGTTTTTT
v_gene: TRBV18; j_gene: TRBJ2-1; d_gene: TRBD1; abundance: -; CDR3aa: CASSSTGTGVINEQFF; CDR3nt: TGTGCCAGCTCATCAACCGGGACAGGGGTCATCAATGAGCAGTTCTTC
v_gene: TRBV18; j_gene: TRBJ2-2; d_gene: -; abundance: -; CDR3aa: CASSPSGQYNTGELFF; CDR3nt: TGTGCCAGCTCACCGTCTGGGCAGTATAACACCGGGGAGCTGTTTTTT
v_gene: TRBV15; j_gene: TRBJ2-5; d_gene: -; abundance: -; CDR3aa: CATSRSRAKGQETQYF; CDR3nt: TGTGCCACCAGCAGATCCAGGGCTAAGGGGCAAGAGACCCAGTACTTC
v_gene: TRBV9; j_gene: TRBJ2-2; d_gene: -; abundance: -; CDR3aa: CASSVANPNTGELFF; CDR3nt: TGTGCCAGCAGCGTAGCTAATCCCAACACCGGGGAGCTGTTTTTT
v_gene: TRBV14; j_gene: TRBJ2-7; d_gene: TRBD1; abundance: few; CDR3aa: CATVIDRGRRPFPYEQYF; CDR3nt: TGTGCCACCGTTATAGACAGGGGGCGCCGCCCTTTTCCATACGAGCAGTACTTC
v_gene: TRBV19; j_gene: TRBJ1-1; d_gene: -; abundance: -; CDR3aa: CASSLGHRHTEAFF; CDR3nt: TGTGCCAGTAGTCTGGGACATAGACACACTGAAGCTTTCTTT
v_gene: TRBV30; j_gene: TRBJ2-5; d_gene: TRBD2; abundance: once; CDR3aa: CAWSKAGVKETQYF; CDR3nt: TGTGCCTGGTCTAAAGCGGGAGTCAAAGAGACCCAGTACTTC
v_gene: TRBV3-1/TRBV3-2; j_gene: TRBJ2-1; d_gene: -; abundance: -; CDR3aa: CASRYGQEQFF; CDR3nt: TGTGCCAGCAGGTACGGACAGGAGCAGTTCTTC
v_gene: TRBV27; j_gene: TRBJ2-4; d_gene: -; abundance: -; CDR3aa: CASSSGSHIQYF; CDR3nt: TGTGCCAGCAGTTCGGGATCACACATTCAGTACTTC
v_gene: TRBV25-1; j_gene: TRBJ2-1; d_gene: TRBD1; abundance: -; CDR3aa: CASSEDRSSYNEQFF; CDR3nt: TGTGCCAGCAGTGAGGACAGGTCATCCTACAATGAGCAGTTCTTC
v_gene: TRBV6-2/TRBV6-3; j_gene: TRBJ2-7; d_gene: -; abundance: many; CDR3aa: CASSYSTETSYEQYF; CDR3nt: TGTGCCAGCAGTTACTCGACAGAAACCTCCTACGAGCAGTACTTC
v_gene: TRBV5-1; j_gene: TRBJ2-1; d_gene: -; abundance: few; CDR3aa: CASSSSLQQGSNHNEQFF; CDR3nt: TGCGCCAGCAGCTCCTCACTCCAACAGGGAAGTAACCACAATGAGCAGTTCTTC
v_gene: TRBV4-3; j_gene: TRBJ1-6; d_gene: -; abundance: -; CDR3aa: CASSQASKFRDFPPPLHF; CDR3nt: TGCGCCAGCAGCCAAGCCTCAAAATTCCGGGACTTCCCTCCACCCCTCCACTTT
v_gene: TRBV29-1; j_gene: TRBJ2-1; d_gene: TRBD2; abundance: -; CDR3aa: CSVKLLTSGYNEQFF; CDR3nt: TGCAGCGTTAAATTACTGACTAGCGGGTACAATGAGCAGTTCTTC